These 25 T cell receptor beta chains originate from one sample sequenced in a study of shared clonotypes between healthy human individuals. Naive CD8 cells lacked CD45RO and underwent positive selection for CCR7, leaving out terminally differentiated effector memory CD45RA+ cells. Repertoires were generated with immunoSEQ multiplex PCR, while TCRdb's copy carries only in-frame clones and drops some. This table holds about 2.1 million clones, 93% found once. Sequencing was done on a sample of naive CD8+ T cells from PBMCs. The receptors shown here come from a man aged 18-30 years in good health. Some clones in this sample may be carry-over from other donors' samples.

The chain links TRBV11-2 to TRBJ2-2; 9 nucleotides align to TRBD1. Germline-derived CDR1 and CDR2 are SGHAT and FQNNGV. The V and J ends lost 2 bases and 7 bases, in that order; junction bases with no gene match: 14. The CDR3 is 18 amino acids. As DNA, the CDR3 is TGTGCCAGCAGCTTAACACGGCCTGACAGGGGGTTTCACGGGGAGCTGTTTTTT. Protein product: CASSLTRPDRGFHGELFF.

This chain links TRBV27 with TRBJ2-1, with 8 nucleotides matching TRBD2. This CDR3 contains 17 residues. The germline V gene has CDR1 MNHEY and CDR2 SMNVEV (reference sequence). The V and J ends lost 4 bases and 1 base, in that order; junction bases with no gene match: 9. The CDR3 protein is CASSWASGHPSYNEQFF. CDR3 bases: TGTGCCAGCAGTTGGGCTAGCGGGCACCCTTCCTACAATGAGCAGTTCTTC.

A few counts support this clone. The chain links TRBV30 to TRBJ1-1; D unresolved. This CDR3 is 14 amino acids long. The V gene lost 4 bases and the J gene lost 2 bases, with 14 bases spanning the gap. The germline CDR1 and CDR2 sequences are GTSNPN and SVGIG (reference sequence). The CDR3, as DNA: TGTGCCTGGACCCCTGGCAGGTCAAACACTGAAGCTTTCTTT. Amino acid sequence: CAWTPGRSNTEAFF.

This clone has only a few counts. This rearrangement joins TRBV9 to TRBJ1-5; 7 bases are shared with TRBD1. Germline V lookup: CDR1 SGDLS, CDR2 YYNGEE. Germline trimming cut 2 bases from V and 2 bases from J; bases unmatched to any gene: 4. This CDR3 contains 15 residues. For the CDR3, the DNA is TGTGCCAGCAGCGTTACAGGGGAGGGCAATCAGCCCCAGCATTTT. It translates to CASSVTGEGNQPQHF.

The V call is TRBV12-5, the J call TRBJ2-2, with D maybe TRBD1 (5 bases). V was clipped by 3 bases and J by 8 bases, with 10 bases between them. The CDR3 runs 13 residues. Germline assignment: CDR1 LGHNT and CDR2 FRNRAP. CDR3 nucleotide sequence: TGTGCTAGTGGTTTTCCCCGGACAGGGGAGCTGTTTTTT. Protein sequence: CASGFPRTGELFF.

J is TRBJ2-1 and V is TRBV9; 9 nucleotides match TRBD2. This CDR3 contains 15 residues. Unmatched junction bases numbered 7, after V lost 3 bases and J lost 6 bases. Germline V CDR1 and CDR2: SGDLS, YYNGEE. The chain's CDR3 is CASSARRGRVNEQFF. The CDR3 DNA reads TGTGCCAGCAGCGCCCGGCGCGGGAGGGTCAATGAGCAGTTCTTC.

This sequence joins TRBV19 and TRBJ2-7; 8 bases are a match to TRBD2. V was clipped by 3 bases and J by 1 base; unmatched bases: 5. This CDR3 is 15 amino acids long. CDR1 LNHDA and CDR2 SQIVND come from the germline V gene (reference sequence). This chain's CDR3 is CASSISGSPSYEQYF. The CDR3 DNA follows: TGTGCCAGTAGTATCAGCGGGAGCCCTTCCTACGAGCAGTACTTC.

In regard to this clone: Likely a read error: the CDR3 ends without its conserved phenylalanine or tryptophan. The limits of the CDR3 on the DNA are not certain, so only TCRdb's listed CDR3 is given. This CDR3 is CASTLPGSMPRV. J is TRBJ1-2 and V is TRBV5-4; the table's D call, TRBD1, has no DNA check behind it. Germline lookup yields CDR1 SGHNT and CDR2 YYREEE (reference sequence). The CDR3 contains 12 residues when both ends are counted.

On this clone: Other DNA sequences from this sample encode an identical CDR3 as well. This chain links TRBV29-1 with TRBJ2-3, with D possibly matching TRBD2 (6 bases). The ends were cut back, 7 bases at V and 4 bases at J, with 9 bases in the middle. Germline V gene sequence: CDR1 SQVTM, CDR2 ANQGSEA. The CDR3 runs 11 residues. CDR3 loop: CSGTGADTQYF. The DNA for the CDR3 is TGCAGCGGTACGGGAGCAGATACGCAGTATTTT.

The chain combines TRBV11-2 with TRBJ2-1; D is undetermined. CDR1 SGHAT and CDR2 FQNNGV come from the germline V gene. Trimming left V 4 bases short and J 0 bases short, with 13 bases between. This CDR3 has 16 amino acids. The CDR3 protein is CASSSWGRNSYNEQFF. CDR3 nucleotides: TGTGCCAGCAGCTCTTGGGGTAGGAACTCCTACAATGAGCAGTTCTTC.

V usage is TRBV6-1 and J usage is TRBJ2-3; no definite D call. Between the trimmed V and J ends, which lost 10 bases and 4 bases, there was a span of 12 bases. The CDR3 extends over 12 amino acids. The V gene's germline CDR1 is MNHNS and CDR2 SASEGT. This chain's CDR3 is CATNRAPDTQYF. Written as DNA, the CDR3 is TGTGCCACCAACCGAGCCCCAGATACGCAGTATTTT.

This chain's CDR3 is CASSELTLPYEQYF. The CDR3 DNA sequence: TGTGCCAGCAGTGAACTCACACTACCATACGAGCAGTACTTC. This chain connects TRBV2 to TRBJ2-7; no firm D call. This CDR3 is 14 amino acids long. The germline CDR1 and CDR2 sequences are SNHLY and FYNNEI. The V and J ends lost 2 bases and 4 bases respectively, with 12 bases between them. Supplemented by reference TRBV2 and TRBJ2-7, the full variable domain reads EPEVTQTPSHQVTQMGQEVILRCVPISNHLYFYWYRQILGQKVEFLVSFYNNEISEKSEIFDDQFSVERPDGSNFTLKIRSTKLEDSAMYFCASSELTLPYEQYFGPGTRLTVT.

The chain has TRBV4-3 and TRBJ1-5, with TRBD1 as a possible D gene (5 bases). CDR1 is LGHNA and CDR2 is YSLEER in the germline V gene. Trimming removed 0 bases at V and 7 bases at J, with 7 bases between. The CDR3 runs to 13 residues. The CDR3: CASSQDRTQPQHF. The CDR3 nucleotides are TGCGCCAGCAGCCAAGATCGGACACAGCCCCAGCATTTT.

The chain uses TRBV2 and TRBJ1-2; 9 positions match TRBD1. Trimming removed 9 bases from V and 6 bases from J; junction bases left unmatched: 17. Germline V gives CDR1 SNHLY, CDR2 FYNNEI. This CDR3 is built from 16 residues. The CDR3 DNA follows: TGTGCCAGTCCCAAGAGCCGAGGACAGGGGCCGGATGGCTACACCTTC. Amino acids: CASPKSRGQGPDGYTF.

CDR3 sequence (DNA): TGTGCCAGCAGCTTAGGCCGGGACAGCATCCTCTACACCTTC. Translating it yields CASSLGRDSILYTF. The chain recombines TRBV11-2 with TRBJ1-2; 7 positions match TRBD1. This CDR3 comprises 14 residues. From germline, CDR1 is SGHAT and CDR2 FQNNGV. V lost 1 base to trimming and J lost 10 bases; unmatched junction nucleotides: 9.

This clone was counted a few times. This sequence joins TRBV10-3 and TRBJ1-1; no firm D call. Germline V gene data show CDR1 as ENHRY and CDR2 as SYGVKD. Trimming took 6 bases from V and 1 from J, leaving 6 bases between them. The CDR3 consists of 12 residues. The CDR3 DNA reads TGTGCCATCAGGACCGCGAACACTGAAGCTTTCTTT. As protein: CAIRTANTEAFF.

V gene TRBV7-3 combines with J gene TRBJ2-5; the D gene is possibly TRBD1 (7 bases). There are 14 residues in the CDR3. Trimming removed 10 bases at V and 0 bases at J, with 15 bases between. Germline V gene lookup returns CDR1 SGHTA and CDR2 FQGTGA. CDR3 region: CATTGDWYQETQYF. The DNA of the CDR3 is TGTGCCACAACAGGGGACTGGTACCAAGAGACCCAGTACTTC.

J is TRBJ1-1 and V is TRBV14, with D possibly TRBD1 on 6 matching bases. Trimming removed 2 bases at V and 6 bases at J, with 7 bases between. The CDR3 extends over 12 amino acids. Germline assignment: CDR1 SGHDN and CDR2 FVKESK. The CDR3 is CASSQRGAEAFF. The CDR3 nucleotides read TGTGCCAGCAGCCAAAGGGGGGCTGAAGCTTTCTTT. Filled out from reference TRBV14 and TRBJ1-1, the complete variable domain reads EAGVTQFPSHSVIEKGQTVTLRCDPISGHDNLYWYRRVMGKEIKFLLHFVKESKQDESGMPNNRFLAERTGGTYSTLKVQPAELEDSGVYFCASSQRGAEAFFGQGTRLTVV.

V gene TRBV4-3 combines with J gene TRBJ2-7, with D perhaps matching TRBD1 (6 bases). The germline CDR1 and CDR2 sequences are LGHNA and YSLEER. Between the trimmed V and J ends, which lost 1 base and 3 bases, there was a span of 13 bases. CDR3 length: 15 amino acids. The CDR3 region is CASSQGTGKFYEQYF. The CDR3 coding sequence is TGCGCCAGCAGCCAAGGTACAGGGAAATTCTACGAGCAGTACTTC.

The rearrangement uses TRBV27 and TRBJ1-5; TRBD1 agrees at 7 bases. CDR1 is MNHEY and CDR2 is SMNVEV in the germline V gene (reference sequence). The CDR3 contains 15 residues. V lost 3 bases to trimming and J lost 4 bases; unmatched junction nucleotides: 6. CDR3 bases: TGTGCCAGCAGTTTGTTAGGGACAGAAAATCAGCCCCAGCATTTT. It translates to CASSLLGTENQPQHF.

This sequence joins TRBV9 and TRBJ2-3, with D possibly matching TRBD1 (5 bases). Trimming took 3 bases from V and 2 from J, leaving 10 bases between them. This CDR3 is 14 amino acids long. CDR1 is SGDLS and CDR2 is YYNGEE in the germline V gene. CDR3 loop: CASSAGQTTDTQYF. CDR3 DNA: TGTGCCAGCAGCGCCGGACAAACCACAGATACGCAGTATTTT.

The CDR3 DNA reads as TGTGCCAGCAGCGTACCGGGCCCTCTCCTGTTTTTT. It codes for CASSVPGPLLFF. V is TRBV9 and J is TRBJ2-2; D is uncertain. Germline values: CDR1 SGDLS, CDR2 YYNGEE. The V end was cut by 1 base, the J end by 14 bases, with 12 bases between. This CDR3 contains 12 residues.

The J gene is TRBJ2-7, the V gene TRBV4-1; possible D gene TRBD2, 5 bases. V was shortened by 1 base and J by 3 bases, with 13 bases between the two germline ends. Germline values: CDR1 MGHRA, CDR2 YSYEKL. The CDR3 is 15 residues long. CDR3 in amino acids: CASSQAGTLYYEQYF. The CDR3 nucleotides read TGCGCCAGCAGCCAAGCGGGAACTCTATACTACGAGCAGTACTTC.

The chain's CDR3 is CASSLELEETQYF. The CDR3 bases are TGTGCCAGCAGCTTGGAACTAGAAGAGACCCAGTACTTC. The chain combines TRBV5-6 with TRBJ2-5; D perhaps matches TRBD2 (5 bases). CDR1 is SGHDT, CDR2 YYEEEE, per germline. The CDR3 has 13 amino acids. Between the trimmed V and J ends, which lost 0 bases and 3 bases, there was a span of 6 bases.

DNA for the CDR3: TGTGCCAGCAGTGCCGGGACAGCCAATGAGCAGTTCTTC. It translates to CASSAGTANEQFF. The chain recombines TRBV2 with TRBJ2-1, with TRBD1 matching 7 bases. CDR1 and CDR2 (germline): SNHLY, FYNNEI. This CDR3 contains 13 residues. The ends lost 4 bases at V and 6 bases at J; junction bases unmatched: 3.